The T cell receptor (beta chain) described here comes from a study of vaccination effects on CD4 cells after COVID-19. Sequencing was preceded by expansion of antigen-specific CD4+ T cells with viral peptide pools in the ViraFEST assay. CD4+ T cell isolation took place after 10 days of culture. By PCR, the person was confirmed to have had SARS-CoV-2 infection between March and December 2020. In culture with approximately 10 IU/ml IL-2 and around 10 ug/ml peptides, PBMC were grown at 1.5 million to 2.5 million per well. Using immunoSEQ multiplex PCR, the repertoire was profiled, and TCRdb retains in-frame clones only, with some absent. The sample has 40,000 to 50,000 clones, approximately 70% seen once. In germline, CDR1 is MNHEY, CDR2 SVGEGT. The CDR3 is 16 amino acids. Trimming pared 0 bases from V and 1 base from J, leaving 13 bases between. As regards this clone: Its antigen is not identified.

The sequences come from CD4+ T cells from PBMCs cultured with a peptide pool, collected before COVID-19 vaccination. The genes are TRBV6-2 or TRBV6-3 and TRBJ2-7, with D perhaps TRBD1 (6 bases). The origin of this receptor is a human donor who had a prior SARS-CoV-2 infection. The CDR3 region is CASSYSWQGTSYEQYF. CDR3 in DNA: TGTGCCAGCAGTTACTCGTGGCAGGGGACATCCTACGAGCAGTACTTC.